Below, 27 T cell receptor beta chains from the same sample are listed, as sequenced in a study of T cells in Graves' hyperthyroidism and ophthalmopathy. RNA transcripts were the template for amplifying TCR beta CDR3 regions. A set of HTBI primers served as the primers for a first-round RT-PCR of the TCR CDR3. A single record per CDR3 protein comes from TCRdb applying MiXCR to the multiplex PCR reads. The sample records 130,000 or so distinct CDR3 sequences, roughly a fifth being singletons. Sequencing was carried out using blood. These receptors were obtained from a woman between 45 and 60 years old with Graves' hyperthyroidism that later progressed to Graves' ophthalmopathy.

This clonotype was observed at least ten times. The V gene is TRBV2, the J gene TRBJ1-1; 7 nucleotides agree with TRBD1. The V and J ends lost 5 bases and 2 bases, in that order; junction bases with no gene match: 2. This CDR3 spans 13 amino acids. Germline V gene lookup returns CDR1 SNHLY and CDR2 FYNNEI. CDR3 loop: CASSTGENTEAFF. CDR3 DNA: TGTGCCAGCAGTACAGGGGAAAACACTGAAGCTTTCTTT.

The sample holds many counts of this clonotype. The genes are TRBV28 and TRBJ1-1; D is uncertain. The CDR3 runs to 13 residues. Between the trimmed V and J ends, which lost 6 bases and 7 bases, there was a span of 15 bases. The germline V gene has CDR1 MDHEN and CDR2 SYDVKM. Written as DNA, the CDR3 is TGTGCCAGCAGAACCCCTAGCGGGTTTGAAGCTTTCTTT. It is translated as CASRTPSGFEAFF.

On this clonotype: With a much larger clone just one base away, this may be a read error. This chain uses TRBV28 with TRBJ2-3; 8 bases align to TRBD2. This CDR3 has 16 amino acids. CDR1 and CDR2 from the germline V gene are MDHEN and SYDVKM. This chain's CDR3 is CASRPAGGFRTDMQYF. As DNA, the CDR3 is TGTGCCAGCAGGCCCGCGGGAGGCTTCCGCACAGATATGCAGTATTTT.

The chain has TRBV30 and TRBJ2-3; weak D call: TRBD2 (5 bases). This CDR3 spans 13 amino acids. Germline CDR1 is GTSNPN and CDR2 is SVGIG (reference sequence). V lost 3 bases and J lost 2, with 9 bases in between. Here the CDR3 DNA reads TGTGCCTGGAGAGCGGTTACCACAGATACGCAGTATTTT. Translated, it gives CAWRAVTTDTQYF.

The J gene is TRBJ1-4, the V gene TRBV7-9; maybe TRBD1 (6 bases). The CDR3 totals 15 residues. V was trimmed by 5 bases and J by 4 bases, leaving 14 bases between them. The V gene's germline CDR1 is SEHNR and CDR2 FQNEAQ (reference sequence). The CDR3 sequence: CASSLRTGINEKLFF. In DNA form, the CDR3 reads TGTGCCAGCAGCCTCCGAACAGGGATTAATGAAAAACTGTTTTTT.

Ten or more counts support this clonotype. CDR3 sequence reads: CASSTSLGGNNEQFF. CDR3 in DNA: TGTGCCAGCTCGACCTCTTTAGGGGGTAACAATGAGCAGTTCTTC. The chain uses TRBV18 and TRBJ2-1, with a tentative D call TRBD1 (6 bases). Germline CDR1 KGHSH, CDR2 LQKENI. V was cut by 6 bases and J by 5 bases, with 17 bases left in between. The CDR3 sequence is 15 residues long.

The CDR3 loop is CASSSLERTGPNEQFF. For the CDR3, the DNA is TGTGCCAGCAGCTCACTCGAAAGGACAGGGCCGAATGAGCAGTTCTTC. The chain employs TRBV6-5 and TRBJ2-1, with TRBD1 matching over 8 bases. The ends lost 6 bases at V and 7 bases at J; junction bases unmatched: 14. The CDR3 contains 16 residues. The germline gives CDR1 MNHEY, CDR2 SVGAGI.

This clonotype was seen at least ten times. As DNA, the CDR3 is TGTGCCAGCAGTGAAGCGCGTAGGGGGTCCGAAAAACTGTTTTTT. It encodes CASSEARRGSEKLFF. The V call is TRBV2, the J call TRBJ1-4, with D maybe TRBD1 (6 bases). The CDR3 is 15 amino acids. CDR1 and CDR2 from the germline V gene are SNHLY and FYNNEI. The V gene lost 0 bases and the J gene lost 8 bases, with 13 bases spanning the gap.

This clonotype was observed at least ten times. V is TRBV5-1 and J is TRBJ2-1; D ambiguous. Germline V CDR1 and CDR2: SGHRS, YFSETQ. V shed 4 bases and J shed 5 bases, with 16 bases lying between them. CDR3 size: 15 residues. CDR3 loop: CASSTEPSRHNEQFF. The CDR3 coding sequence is TGCGCCAGCAGCACTGAGCCTTCGCGTCACAATGAGCAGTTCTTC.

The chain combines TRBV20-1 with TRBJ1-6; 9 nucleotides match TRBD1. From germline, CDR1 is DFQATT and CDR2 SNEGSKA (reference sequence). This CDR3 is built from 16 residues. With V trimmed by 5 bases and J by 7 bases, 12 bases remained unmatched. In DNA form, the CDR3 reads TGCAGTGCTGCAGCCGGACAGGGGAACTGGAATTCACCCCTCCACTTT. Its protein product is CSAAAGQGNWNSPLHF.

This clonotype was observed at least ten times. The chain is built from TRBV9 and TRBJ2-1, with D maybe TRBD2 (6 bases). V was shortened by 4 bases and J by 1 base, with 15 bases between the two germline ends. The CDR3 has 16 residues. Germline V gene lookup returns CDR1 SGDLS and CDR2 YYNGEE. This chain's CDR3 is CASSMSAGGSYNEQFF. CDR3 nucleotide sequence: TGTGCCAGCAGCATGAGCGCAGGAGGGTCCTACAATGAGCAGTTCTTC. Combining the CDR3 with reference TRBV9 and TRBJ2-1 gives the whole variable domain DSGVTQTPKHLITATGQRVTLRCSPRSGDLSVYWYQQSLDQGLQFLIQYYNGEERAKGNILERFSAQQFPDLHSELNLSSLELGDSALYFCASSMSAGGSYNEQFFGPGTRLTVL.

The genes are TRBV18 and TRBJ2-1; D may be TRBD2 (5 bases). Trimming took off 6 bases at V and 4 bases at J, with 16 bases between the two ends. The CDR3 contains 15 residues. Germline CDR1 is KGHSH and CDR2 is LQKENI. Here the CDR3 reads CASSLGPAEYNEQFF. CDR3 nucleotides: TGTGCCAGCTCCCTAGGACCAGCGGAGTACAATGAGCAGTTCTTC.

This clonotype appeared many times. DNA for the CDR3: TGTGCCAGCAGCCCCCGGGACAGAAACATTCAGTACTTC. Its translation: CASSPRDRNIQYF. The rearrangement links TRBV7-8 to TRBJ2-4, with 7 bases matching TRBD1. The V gene's germline CDR1 is SGHVS and CDR2 FQNEAQ. The CDR3 spans 13 residues. Trimming at V came to 5 bases and at J to 6 bases, leaving 4 bases not matched to a gene.

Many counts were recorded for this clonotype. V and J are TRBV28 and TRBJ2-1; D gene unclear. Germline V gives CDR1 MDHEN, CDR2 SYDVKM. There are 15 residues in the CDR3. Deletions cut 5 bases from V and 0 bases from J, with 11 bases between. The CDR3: CASSETVSSYNEQFF. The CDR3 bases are TGTGCCAGCAGTGAGACCGTTAGCTCCTACAATGAGCAGTTCTTC.

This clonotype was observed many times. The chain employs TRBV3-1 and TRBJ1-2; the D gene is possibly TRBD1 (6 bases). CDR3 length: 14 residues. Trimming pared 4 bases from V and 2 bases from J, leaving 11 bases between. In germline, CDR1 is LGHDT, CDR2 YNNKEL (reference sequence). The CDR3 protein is CASSPSGQNYGYTF. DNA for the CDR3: TGTGCCAGCAGCCCCTCGGGACAAAACTATGGCTACACCTTC.

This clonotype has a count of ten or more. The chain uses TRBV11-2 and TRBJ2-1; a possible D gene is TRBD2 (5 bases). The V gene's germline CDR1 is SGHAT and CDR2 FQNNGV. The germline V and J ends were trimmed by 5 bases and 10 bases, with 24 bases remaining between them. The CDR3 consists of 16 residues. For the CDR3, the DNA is TGTGCCAGCAGCCCCACCGACGGGGTGGCATTGCGGGAGCAGTTCTTC. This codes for CASSPTDGVALREQFF.

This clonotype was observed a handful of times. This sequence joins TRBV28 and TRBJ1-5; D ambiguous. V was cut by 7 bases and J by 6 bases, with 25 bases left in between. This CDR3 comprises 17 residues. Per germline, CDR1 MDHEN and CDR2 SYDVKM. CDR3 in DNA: TGTGCCAGCAATAGACCATCAAGAGGACGGTTTCCTCAGCCCCAGCATTTT. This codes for CASNRPSRGRFPQPQHF. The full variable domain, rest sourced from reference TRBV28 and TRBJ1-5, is DVKVTQSSRYLVKRTGEKVFLECVQDMDHENMFWYRQDPGLGLRLIYFSYDVKMKEKGDIPEGYSVSREKKERFSLILESASTNQTSMYLCASNRPSRGRFPQPQHFGDGTRLSIL.

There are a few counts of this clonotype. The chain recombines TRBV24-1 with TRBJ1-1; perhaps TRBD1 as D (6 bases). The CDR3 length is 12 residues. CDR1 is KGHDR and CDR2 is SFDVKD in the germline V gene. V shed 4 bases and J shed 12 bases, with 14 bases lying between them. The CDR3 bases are TGTGCCACCAGTGACACACAGGGTGGAACTTTCTTT. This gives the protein CATSDTQGGTFF.

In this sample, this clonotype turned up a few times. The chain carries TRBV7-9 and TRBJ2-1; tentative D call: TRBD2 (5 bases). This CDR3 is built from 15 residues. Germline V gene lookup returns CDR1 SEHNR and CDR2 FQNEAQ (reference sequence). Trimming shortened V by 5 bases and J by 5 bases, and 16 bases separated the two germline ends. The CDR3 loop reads CASSRSDGWDNEQFF. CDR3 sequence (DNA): TGTGCCAGCAGCCGTAGCGACGGGTGGGACAATGAGCAGTTCTTC.

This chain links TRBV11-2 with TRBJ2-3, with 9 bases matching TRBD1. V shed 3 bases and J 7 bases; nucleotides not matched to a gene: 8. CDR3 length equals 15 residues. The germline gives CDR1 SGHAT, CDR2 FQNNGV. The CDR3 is CASSFWDRAQNTQYF. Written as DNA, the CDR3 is TGTGCCAGCAGCTTTTGGGACAGGGCTCAGAATACGCAGTATTTT.

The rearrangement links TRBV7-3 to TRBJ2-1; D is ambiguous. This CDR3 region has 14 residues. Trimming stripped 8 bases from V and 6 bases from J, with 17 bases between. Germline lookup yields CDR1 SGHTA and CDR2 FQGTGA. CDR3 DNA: TGTGCCAGCGCCACATCCCTAGGGCTCAATGAGCAGTTCTTC. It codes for CASATSLGLNEQFF.

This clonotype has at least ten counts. CDR3 sequence reads: CASSLGLLYEQYF. The CDR3 nucleotides are TGCGCCAGCAGCTTGGGACTTCTATACGAGCAGTACTTC. The chain carries TRBV5-1 and TRBJ2-7; no reliable D call. Trimming removed 0 bases at V and 4 bases at J, with 8 bases between. The CDR3 has 13 amino acids. Per the germline V gene, CDR1 is SGHRS and CDR2 is YFSETQ.

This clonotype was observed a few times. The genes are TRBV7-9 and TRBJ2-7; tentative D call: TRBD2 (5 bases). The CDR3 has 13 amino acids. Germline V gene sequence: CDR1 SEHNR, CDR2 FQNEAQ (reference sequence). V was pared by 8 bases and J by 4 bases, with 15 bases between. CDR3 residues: CASSSGLNYEQYF. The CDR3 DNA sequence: TGTGCCAGCTCAAGTGGACTCAATTACGAGCAGTACTTC.

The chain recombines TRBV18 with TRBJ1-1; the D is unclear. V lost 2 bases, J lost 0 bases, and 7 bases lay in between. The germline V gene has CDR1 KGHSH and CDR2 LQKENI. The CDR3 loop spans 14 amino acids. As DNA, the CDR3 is TGTGCCAGCTCACCAGTGGGAGTGAACACTGAAGCTTTCTTT. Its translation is CASSPVGVNTEAFF.

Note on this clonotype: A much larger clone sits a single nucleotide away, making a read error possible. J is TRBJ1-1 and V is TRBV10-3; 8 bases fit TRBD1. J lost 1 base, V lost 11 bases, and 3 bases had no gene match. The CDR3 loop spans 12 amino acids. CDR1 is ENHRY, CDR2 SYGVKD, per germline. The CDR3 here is CASTGGNTEAFF. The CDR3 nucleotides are TGTGCCTCTACAGGGGGGAACACTGAAGCTTTCTTT.

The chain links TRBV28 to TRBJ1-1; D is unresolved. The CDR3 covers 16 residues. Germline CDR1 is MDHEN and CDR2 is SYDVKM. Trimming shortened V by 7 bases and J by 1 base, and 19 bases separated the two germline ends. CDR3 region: CASTGGRSGENTEAFF. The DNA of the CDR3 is TGTGCCAGCACCGGAGGAAGGAGTGGGGAGAACACTGAAGCTTTCTTT.

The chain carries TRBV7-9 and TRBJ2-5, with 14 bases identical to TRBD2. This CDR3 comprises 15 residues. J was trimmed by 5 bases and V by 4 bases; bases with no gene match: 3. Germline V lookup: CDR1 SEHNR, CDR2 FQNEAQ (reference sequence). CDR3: CASSSGLAGVETQYF. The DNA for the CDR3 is TGTGCCAGCAGCTCGGGACTAGCGGGAGTGGAGACCCAGTACTTC.